The subject of this entry is one T cell receptor beta chain. Its specificity is not known. The source of the sample is a study of cytomegalovirus exposure and HLA in healthy donors. Study details: Later, an analysis reported that the 120 or so validation repertoires had used the same platform as the roughly 720 first-cohort repertoires.

TCRdb's table, derived via immunoSEQ multiplex PCR, lists solely in-frame clones and lacks some. The data hold around 170,000 clones, with 85% observed a single time. The CDR3 is 15 amino acids. The V gene end was trimmed by 4 bases and the J gene end by 4 bases; junction bases not matched to a gene: 10. CDR1 and CDR2 (germline): ENHRY, SYGVKD. Study-wide results and caveats: According to a subsequent analysis, TCR clusters from the first cohort were inclined to appear together in the 120 or so validation repertoires.

The V call is TRBV10-3, the J call TRBJ2-7; 7 bases are shared with TRBD1. The source is a man aged 18 to 35 in good health and CMV-seropositive. The source material was PBMCs. The CDR3 DNA reads TGTGCCATCAGTGGGGTTGGGACAGAACCGTACGAGCAGTACTTC. Translation: CAISGVGTEPYEQYF.